This T cell receptor beta chain was captured in a study of blood T cell repertoires in COVID-19. At the level of the study: From the United States, Italy and Spain came samples of acute and convalescent COVID-19. From T cells, B-cell-depleted T cells, or PBMCs came the material, which was cDNA or gDNA.

The CDR3 runs 13 residues. Germline lookup yields CDR1 SGHTA and CDR2 FQGNSA. Between the trimmed V and J ends, which lost 5 bases and 7 bases, there was a span of 11 bases. In the source study's methods: It was from reference gene primer amplification that nucleated cell counts were estimated. Produced via immunoSEQ multiplex PCR; TCRdb's table is partial and in-frame only. That table furnishes V, J and clone size, whereas the DNA furnished D and trimming. Among about 60,000 clones listed, approximately 88% were seen once. What was sequenced was peripheral blood. The TCR originated in a human donor in a cohort sampled during active COVID-19. This rearrangement joins TRBV7-2 to TRBJ1-4; D perhaps matches TRBD1 (5 bases). CDR3 protein: CASSNRDSEKLFF. CDR3 in DNA: TGTGCCAGCAGCAACCGGGACTCTGAAAAACTGTTTTTT. The entire variable domain, with the rest obtained from reference TRBV7-2 and TRBJ1-4, is as follows: GAGVSQSPSNKVTEKGKDVELRCDPISGHTALYWYRQSLGQGLEFLIYFQGNSAPDKSGLPSDRFSAERTGGSVSTLTIQRTQQEDSAVYLCASSNRDSEKLFFGSGTQLSVL.